This TCR beta chain came from a study of Tregs in tolerant kidney transplant recipients. For the study at large: Recipients received nonmyeloablative bone marrow transplants from related graft donors, with transient mixed chimerism.

This CDR3 has 15 amino acids. The germline CDR1 and CDR2 sequences are SEHNR and FQNEAQ (reference sequence). Regarding this clone: At one boundary the junction diverges from the germline segment, which might be a read error. The identical CDR3 is also encoded by other nucleotide sequences in the sample.

Profiled with immunoSEQ multiplex PCR; TCRdb holds only in-frame clones, not every one. The table includes around 70,000 clones, roughly 89% detected once. The starting material was CD8+ T cells from blood, obtained before the transplant. This clonotype was sampled from a human donor who received a combined kidney and bone marrow transplant. The chain links TRBV7-9 to TRBJ2-7, with TRBD1 matching over 9 bases. Here the CDR3 reads CASSQAGTGTYEQYF. In DNA, the CDR3 is TGTGCCAGCAGCCAAGCCGGGACAGGGACCTATGAGCAGTACTTC.